The next 31 T cell receptor beta chains were all read from a single sample in a study of T cells in Graves' hyperthyroidism and ophthalmopathy. RNA transcripts provided the source from which TCR beta CDR3 regions were amplified. Using the HTBI primer set, a first-round RT-PCR was run on the TCR CDR3. TCRdb analysed the multiplex PCR reads with MiXCR anew, one entry per CDR3 protein. The sample consists of hundreds of thousands of distinct CDR3 sequences, around 15% of them appearing once. Source material: blood. The source is a woman in her forties or fifties with Graves' ophthalmopathy.

This clonotype was seen ten or more times. The chain is built from TRBV11-2 and TRBJ2-1; 8 bases align to TRBD1. Germline assignment: CDR1 SGHAT and CDR2 FQNNGV. This CDR3 is 17 amino acids long. After removal of 5 bases from V and 0 bases from J, the junction contained 9 bases not matched to a gene. The CDR3 spells CASSARQGRSSYNEQFF. Here the CDR3 DNA reads TGTGCCAGCAGCGCCAGACAGGGGCGAAGCTCCTACAATGAGCAGTTCTTC. Drawing the rest from reference TRBV11-2 and TRBJ2-1, the complete variable domain is EAGVAQSPRYKIIEKRQSVAFWCNPISGHATLYWYQQILGQGPKLLIQFQNNGVVDDSQLPKDRFSAERLKGVDSTLKIQPAKLEDSAVYLCASSARQGRSSYNEQFFGPGTRLTVL.

The rearrangement joins TRBV27 to TRBJ2-2; TRBD2 matches 15 bases. CDR1 MNHEY and CDR2 SMNVEV come from the germline V gene (reference sequence). J gave up 3 bases and V 5 bases, and 4 bases lay outside the gene matches. CDR3 length: 17 residues. The CDR3 loop reads CASSTRTSGRDTGELFF. CDR3 bases: TGTGCCAGCAGTACCCGGACTAGCGGGAGGGACACCGGGGAGCTGTTTTTT.

This clonotype has more than one count but fewer than ten. The conserved phenylalanine or tryptophan is not found at the CDR3 terminus, so this likely reflects a read error. This chain connects TRBV20-1 to TRBJ2-1; no definite D call. From germline, CDR1 is DFQATT and CDR2 SNEGSKA (reference sequence). V lost 6 bases and J 4 bases, leaving 19 bases between the germline ends. The length of the CDR3 is 15 residues. The CDR3 DNA reads TGCAGTGCGGGCGATCAGGAATTAATTTACAATGAGCAGTTCCTC. It translates to CSAGDQELIYNEQFL.

This clonotype was observed at least ten times. This chain uses TRBV6-5 with TRBJ2-3; D is undetermined. V lost 0 bases and J lost 0, with 4 bases in between. Germline V gives CDR1 MNHEY, CDR2 SVGAGI. The CDR3 is 14 residues long. CDR3 in DNA: TGTGCCAGCAGTTACTCGTCGAGCACAGATACGCAGTATTTT. It codes for CASSYSSSTDTQYF.

This clonotype showed up just a few times. This chain joins TRBV28 and TRBJ1-2, with no clear D. Trimming shortened V by 2 bases and J by 0 bases, and 13 bases separated the two germline ends. The CDR3 is 16 amino acids. The germline CDR1 and CDR2 sequences are MDHEN and SYDVKM. The CDR3 loop is CASSLRPVPANYGYTF. For the CDR3, the DNA is TGTGCCAGCAGTTTAAGACCAGTGCCAGCTAACTATGGCTACACCTTC.

This clonotype was recorded many times. The chain recombines TRBV7-2 with TRBJ2-5; a possible D gene is TRBD1 (6 bases). Germline V gene data show CDR1 as SGHTA and CDR2 as FQGNSA. This CDR3 spans 15 amino acids. Trimming left V 5 bases short and J 3 bases short, with 16 bases between. CDR3 DNA: TGTGCCAGCAGCCTATGGCGTCAGGGGAAAGAGACCCAGTACTTC. It encodes CASSLWRQGKETQYF.

This clonotype was recorded at least ten times. The chain is built from TRBV3-1 and TRBJ2-1, with TRBD1 as a possible D gene (5 bases). The germline V gene encodes CDR1 LGHDT and CDR2 YNNKEL (reference sequence). This CDR3 has 16 residues. Trimming pared 3 bases from V and 5 bases from J, leaving 17 bases between. The CDR3 bases are TGTGCCAGCAGCCACTCCCACGACAGAGCGAACAATGAGCAGTTCTTC. This translates into CASSHSHDRANNEQFF.

The chain recombines TRBV11-3 with TRBJ2-3; D is undetermined. V lost 3 bases and J 0 bases, leaving 10 bases between the germline ends. The CDR3 runs to 15 residues. Germline assignment: CDR1 SGHNT and CDR2 YENEEA. The CDR3: CASSFGMRSTDTQYF. The CDR3 DNA reads as TGTGCCAGCAGCTTCGGTATGAGGAGCACAGATACGCAGTATTTT.

This clonotype was counted many times. This rearrangement joins TRBV6-1 to TRBJ2-7; 10 bases match TRBD1. The CDR3 has 14 residues. Germline assignment: CDR1 MNHNS and CDR2 SASEGT. V was pared by 4 bases and J by 6 bases, with 6 bases of the junction left unmatched. The CDR3 DNA is TGTGCCAGCAGTGCCGGGACAGGGGCGCGCGAGCAGTACTTC. Translating it yields CASSAGTGAREQYF.

This chain joins TRBV6-1 and TRBJ1-5, with 8 bases identical to TRBD1. This CDR3 is built from 15 residues. The V segment lost 6 bases and the J segment 1 base; nucleotides outside the gene matches: 5. Germline V CDR1 and CDR2: MNHNS, SASEGT. DNA of the CDR3: TGTGCCAGCAGCTCGACAGGGGACAGCAATCAGCCCCAGCATTTT. Protein: CASSSTGDSNQPQHF.

This clonotype was seen many times. The chain combines TRBV12-3 or TRBV12-4 with TRBJ1-5; D unresolved. This CDR3 is 13 amino acids long. V lost 2 bases and J 5 bases, leaving 7 bases between the germline ends. CDR3 nucleotides: TGTGCCAGCAGTTTATTTTTGGATCAGCCCCAGCATTTT. Encoded protein: CASSLFLDQPQHF.

Comment on this clonotype: This may be a read error, as it is one base from a much larger clone. The conserved closing phenylalanine or tryptophan is absent in this CDR3, likely reflecting a read error. The CDR3 loop is CASSYSRLAVNNEQFL. CDR3 DNA: TGTGCCAGCAGTTACTCGAGACTAGCGGTAAACAATGAGCAGTTCCTC. V is TRBV6-5 and J is TRBJ2-1, with 9 bases lining up with TRBD2. With 0 bases clipped from V and 5 bases from J, the junction kept 5 bases outside the gene matches. The CDR3 extends over 16 amino acids. The V gene's germline CDR1 is MNHEY and CDR2 SVGAGI.

This clonotype occurred many times. The chain is built from TRBV7-9 and TRBJ2-6; tentatively, D is TRBD1 (5 bases). Trimming pared 4 bases from V and 0 bases from J, leaving 7 bases between. In germline, CDR1 is SEHNR, CDR2 FQNEAQ (reference sequence). The CDR3 loop spans 15 amino acids. This CDR3 reads CASSSTASGANVLTF. As DNA, the CDR3 is TGTGCCAGCAGCTCGACAGCCTCTGGGGCCAACGTCCTGACTTTC.

This clonotype was found many times. This sequence joins TRBV5-1 and TRBJ1-1, with D hard to call. Germline CDR1 is SGHRS and CDR2 is YFSETQ. The CDR3 is made up of 13 amino acids. With 3 bases removed from V and 3 bases from J, the gap between germline ends came to 9 bases. CDR3 nucleotide sequence: TGCGCCAGCAGCTCCGTTGGCTACACTGAAGCTTTCTTT. Translated, it gives CASSSVGYTEAFF. The entire variable domain, with the rest obtained from reference TRBV5-1 and TRBJ1-1, is as follows: KAGVTQTPRYLIKTRGQQVTLSCSPISGHRSVSWYQQTPGQGLQFLFEYFSETQRNKGNFPGRFSGRQFSNSRSEMNVSTLELGDSALYLCASSSVGYTEAFFGQGTRLTVV.

V gene TRBV9 combines with J gene TRBJ2-7; 9 nucleotides agree with TRBD2. The CDR3 contains 14 residues. V lost 5 bases to trimming and J lost 7 bases; unmatched junction nucleotides: 10. Germline V lookup: CDR1 SGDLS, CDR2 YYNGEE. The CDR3 is CASSSGSASGEQYF. CDR3 coding DNA: TGTGCCAGCAGTAGCGGGAGCGCATCTGGGGAGCAGTACTTC.

This clonotype was counted between two and nine times. This chain connects TRBV12-3 or TRBV12-4 to TRBJ2-4, with 9 bases that match TRBD1. CDR3 length equals 15 residues. Unmatched junction bases numbered 10, after V lost 5 bases and J lost 8 bases. CDR3 region: CASSVRDRVTDIQYF. In DNA, the CDR3 is TGTGCCAGCAGTGTTAGGGACAGGGTAACGGACATTCAGTACTTC.

This clonotype was seen many times. V usage is TRBV6-6 and J usage is TRBJ1-4; no clear D. Germline V gene lookup returns CDR1 MNHNY and CDR2 SVGAGI (reference sequence). CDR3 length: 17 amino acids. Trimming shortened V by 0 bases and J by 3 bases, and 14 bases separated the two germline ends. CDR3 sequence reads: CASSYSRRLAANEKLFF. In DNA, the CDR3 is TGTGCCAGCAGTTACTCGCGCCGGCTGGCCGCTAATGAAAAACTGTTTTTT.

In its sample, this clonotype was seen many times. The chain recombines TRBV28 with TRBJ1-5; maybe TRBD1 (6 bases). V lost 5 bases and J lost 5, with 13 bases in between. The CDR3 totals 14 residues. The germline V gene has CDR1 MDHEN and CDR2 SYDVKM. The CDR3 nucleotides read TGTGCCAGCAGTACTACAGGGTCTTATCAGCCCCAGCATTTT. It translates to CASSTTGSYQPQHF.

This clonotype was seen many times. The chain carries TRBV20-1 and TRBJ2-7; D is undetermined. Per the germline V gene, CDR1 is DFQATT and CDR2 is SNEGSKA (reference sequence). The CDR3 is 12 amino acids. V was shortened by 4 bases and J by 2 bases, with 9 bases between the two germline ends. CDR3 sequence: CSATDLAYEQYF. CDR3 in DNA: TGCAGTGCTACAGACCTAGCCTACGAGCAGTACTTC.

This clonotype was counted between two and nine times. The chain employs TRBV20-1 and TRBJ1-5; D remains unclear. V was cut by 3 bases and J by 0 bases, with 12 bases left in between. The length of the CDR3 is 15 residues. Germline V lookup: CDR1 DFQATT, CDR2 SNEGSKA (reference sequence). In nucleotides, the CDR3 is TGCAGTGCTAGTCTGGGAATTCATAGCAATCAGCCCCAGCATTTT. As protein: CSASLGIHSNQPQHF.

There are many counts of this clonotype. The V call is TRBV7-3, the J call TRBJ2-1; 13 bases map to TRBD2. Trimming at V came to 1 base and at J to 5 bases, leaving 2 bases not matched to a gene. The CDR3 runs 16 residues. Germline V CDR1 and CDR2: SGHTA, FQGTGA. CDR3 bases: TGTGCCAGCAGCTTAAAGGGGACTAGCGGGAACAATGAGCAGTTCTTC. Its protein is CASSLKGTSGNNEQFF.

The V call is TRBV19, the J call TRBJ1-2, with TRBD1 as a possible D gene (5 bases). The CDR3 length is 17 residues. Germline V lookup: CDR1 LNHDA, CDR2 SQIVND (reference sequence). Between the trimmed V and J ends, which lost 5 bases and 4 bases, there was a span of 23 bases. In DNA form, the CDR3 reads TGTGCCAGTAGTCCCTCGTCCCGTGGGGCGGACGTCTATGGCTACACCTTC. This sequence encodes CASSPSSRGADVYGYTF.

This clonotype was recorded at least ten times. V gene TRBV5-1 combines with J gene TRBJ1-1, with D maybe TRBD1 (5 bases). V lost 0 bases, J lost 4 bases, and 10 bases lay in between. There are 14 residues in the CDR3. Per germline, CDR1 SGHRS and CDR2 YFSETQ. DNA for the CDR3: TGCGCCAGCAGCTTGGGACATCAGGGCACTGAAGCTTTCTTT. Residues: CASSLGHQGTEAFF.

This clonotype was observed at least ten times. CDR3 amino acids: CASSSGTQTYNEQFF. CDR3 nucleotide sequence: TGCGCCAGCAGCTCCGGGACTCAGACCTACAATGAGCAGTTCTTC. The chain uses TRBV5-1 and TRBJ2-1; D might be TRBD2 (6 bases). V lost 3 bases, J lost 2 bases, and 12 bases lay in between. Germline loops: CDR1 SGHRS, CDR2 YFSETQ. The CDR3 spans 15 residues. Full variable domain (outside the CDR3, taken from reference TRBV5-1 and TRBJ2-1): KAGVTQTPRYLIKTRGQQVTLSCSPISGHRSVSWYQQTPGQGLQFLFEYFSETQRNKGNFPGRFSGRQFSNSRSEMNVSTLELGDSALYLCASSSGTQTYNEQFFGPGTRLTVL.

In this sample, this clonotype turned up many times. The chain links TRBV7-8 to TRBJ2-2; D might be TRBD2 (5 bases). Germline V gene sequence: CDR1 SGHVS, CDR2 FQNEAQ. CDR3 length: 15 amino acids. V was shortened by 1 base and J by 1 base, with 7 bases between the two germline ends. CDR3 loop: CASSLVSGNTGELFF. CDR3 DNA: TGTGCCAGCAGCTTAGTCAGCGGGAACACCGGGGAGCTGTTTTTT.

This clonotype has a handful of counts. This CDR3 reads CSVVLAGAYNEQFF. CDR3 DNA sequence: TGCAGCGTTGTACTAGCCGGGGCCTACAATGAGCAGTTCTTC. The V call is TRBV29-1, the J call TRBJ2-1, with D tentatively TRBD2 (6 bases). The CDR3 contains 14 residues. Trimming took 4 bases from V and 2 from J, leaving 12 bases between them. In germline, CDR1 is SQVTM, CDR2 ANQGSEA.

The genes are TRBV19 and TRBJ2-2; no firm D call. Trimming pared 6 bases from V and 3 bases from J, leaving 14 bases between. The CDR3 contains 15 residues. Germline loops: CDR1 LNHDA, CDR2 SQIVND (reference sequence). The CDR3 loop reads CASSKRIAHTGELFF. The CDR3 DNA reads TGTGCCAGTAGCAAACGTATAGCTCACACCGGGGAGCTGTTTTTT. The full variable domain, in which reference TRBV19 and TRBJ2-2 provide the parts outside the CDR3, is DGGITQSPKYLFRKEGQNVTLSCEQNLNHDAMYWYRQDPGQGLRLIYYSQIVNDFQKGDIAEGYSVSREKKESFPLTVTSAQKNPTAFYLCASSKRIAHTGELFFGEGSRLTVL.

This clonotype has at least ten counts. CDR3 region: CASSLANTGNFPYEAFF. CDR3 bases: TGTGCCAGCAGCTTAGCGAATACAGGGAATTTTCCTTATGAAGCTTTCTTT. This sequence joins TRBV7-2 and TRBJ1-1; a possible D gene is TRBD1 (6 bases). The germline V and J ends were trimmed by 0 bases and 7 bases, with 21 bases remaining between them. This CDR3 is built from 17 residues. Germline V gene lookup returns CDR1 SGHTA and CDR2 FQGNSA.

This clonotype has just a few counts. V is TRBV9 and J is TRBJ2-1; 8 bases agree with TRBD2. V trimming: 4 bases; J trimming: 4 bases; junction bases outside the gene matches: 7. The CDR3 is made up of 15 amino acids. The germline V gene encodes CDR1 SGDLS and CDR2 YYNGEE. The CDR3 region is CASSPHSGSYNEQFF. CDR3 bases: TGTGCCAGCAGCCCCCACAGCGGGAGTTACAATGAGCAGTTCTTC.

This clonotype was observed at least ten times. This sequence joins TRBV3-1 and TRBJ1-2, with unresolved D. CDR3 length equals 14 residues. Germline V lookup: CDR1 LGHDT, CDR2 YNNKEL (reference sequence). Trimming removed 3 bases from V and 4 bases from J, with 12 bases in between. The CDR3 region has the DNA TGTGCCAGCAGCCAGGCTCGCCGGGGCTATGGCTACACCTTC. Protein product: CASSQARRGYGYTF.

This clonotype was counted many times. The V gene is TRBV12-3 or TRBV12-4, the J gene TRBJ2-1; 14 bases are shared with TRBD2. V was clipped by 5 bases and J by 7 bases; unmatched bases: 7. There are 16 residues in the CDR3. The CDR3 DNA reads as TGTGCCAGCAGTCTTCCGGGACTAGCGGGAGTTAATGAGCAGTTCTTC. Its protein is CASSLPGLAGVNEQFF.